These 10 T cell receptor beta chains came from one sample sequenced in a study of T cells in women clearing cervical HPV infection. Data came from immunoSEQ multiplex PCR; TCRdb stores just in-frame clones and leaves some out. Here the sample table reports 40,000 to 55,000 clones. The sequenced material came from blood buffy coat. All receptors come from a woman aged 18 to 75 with a cervical HPV16 infection that either progressed to CIN3+ or cleared (not recorded which).

Note on this clone: Germline is not matched at one junction end, which may reflect a read error. The observed sequence ends 3 residues before the CDR3 terminus, with the missing tail filled in from the germline J gene. V usage is TRBV7-2 and J usage is TRBJ2-4; the match to TRBD1 covers 7 bases. CDR3 length equals 17 residues. Germline CDR1 and CDR2: SGHTA and FQGNSA. The chain's CDR3 is CASSIATGANFKNIQYF. CDR3 DNA (partial): TGTGCCAGCAGCATAGCCACAGGGGCGAACTTCAAAAACATT.

Comment on this clone: The read gets to within 3 residues of the CDR3 end, and the germline J gene fills in the rest. The J gene is TRBJ2-2, the V gene TRBV7-3; 8 nucleotides align to TRBD2. V trimming: 5 bases; J trimming: 1 base; junction bases outside the gene matches: 6. Germline-derived CDR1 and CDR2 are SGHTA and FQGTGA. The CDR3 runs to 16 residues. The CDR3 sequence: CASSKDLAGNTGELFF. CDR3 DNA (partial): TGTGCCAGCAGCAAAGACCTAGCGGGGAACACCGGGGAG.

The CDR3 DNA, read in part, is TGCGCCAGCGGCGGGACAGTGAACACTGAA. It encodes CASGGTVNTE. The whole CDR3 sequence is CASGGTVNTEAFF. V gene TRBV5-1 combines with J gene TRBJ1-1; 7 nucleotides align to TRBD1. With the read ending 3 residues before the CDR3 end, the germline J gene is used to fill in that end. Germline lookup yields CDR1 SGHRS and CDR2 YFSETQ. There are 13 residues in the CDR3. Losses at the gene ends were 7 bases for V and 0 bases for J; bases not matched to a gene: 3.

As for this clone: Read data end 3 residues before the CDR3 end; the end is taken from the germline J gene. V usage is TRBV18 and J usage is TRBJ2-1; weak D call: TRBD1 (6 bases). Trimming left V 0 bases short and J 7 bases short, with 16 bases between. The length of the CDR3 is 16 residues. Germline lookup yields CDR1 KGHSH and CDR2 LQKENI. The CDR3 loop is CASSPPTGAGRNEQFF. The covered CDR3 bases are TGTGCCAGCTCACCACCGACAGGAGCAGGTAGAAATGAG. The whole variable domain, remainder taken from reference TRBV18 and TRBJ2-1, is NAGVMQNPRHLVRRRGQEARLRCSPMKGHSHVYWYRQLPEEGLKFMVYLQKENIIDESGMPKERFSAEFPKEGPSILRIQQVVRGDSAAYFCASSPPTGAGRNEQFFGPGTRLTVL.

In regard to this clone: The read comes to an end 3 residues before the CDR3 does, leaving the germline J gene to fill in the end. The chain employs TRBV12-3 or TRBV12-4 and TRBJ1-6; 10 bases are shared with TRBD1. J gave up 8 bases and V 3 bases, and 4 bases lay outside the gene matches. This CDR3 contains 15 residues. The chain's CDR3 is CASSFRDRGHSPLHF. CDR3 DNA (partial): TGTGCCAGCAGTTTTAGGGACAGGGGACATTCACCC.

As to this clone: Read sequence stops 3 residues before the CDR3 end, and the germline J gene provides the missing end. The chain combines TRBV6-1 with TRBJ1-5; no firm D call. Germline-derived CDR1 and CDR2 are MNHNS and SASEGT. This CDR3 is 14 amino acids long. Trimming cost V 0 bases and J 2 bases, with 5 bases left between them. The part of the CDR3 DNA that was read is TGTGCCAGCAGTGAAGCAAGGGGCAATCAGCCC. Translation gives CASSEARGNQP. The full CDR3 protein reads CASSEARGNQPQHF.

The sequenced part of the CDR3 DNA is TGCAGTGCTAGGGCGGGGGGCAACACCGGGGAG. Amino acids: CSARAGGNTGE. The entire CDR3 is CSARAGGNTGELFF. The chain recombines TRBV20-1 with TRBJ2-2, with 8 bases that match TRBD2. The DNA ends 3 residues before the CDR3 does, and the rest of the CDR3 is filled in from the germline J gene. CDR1 is DFQATT, CDR2 SNEGSKA, per germline (reference sequence). Trimming removed 3 bases from V and 2 bases from J; junction bases left unmatched: 2. The CDR3 has 14 residues.

The CDR3 here is CAWSEASGGAHEQFF. CDR3 bases read: TGTGCCTGGAGTGAGGCTAGCGGGGGGGCCCATGAG. The V call is TRBV30, the J call TRBJ2-1; 12 positions agree with TRBD2. The read terminates 3 residues before the CDR3 end, so the remaining end is supplied by the germline J gene. This CDR3 is built from 15 residues. The J segment lost 8 bases and the V segment lost 1 base, leaving 6 bases of the junction unmatched. The germline V gene encodes CDR1 GTSNPN and CDR2 SVGIG (reference sequence). Full variable domain (rest looked up from reference TRBV30 and TRBJ2-1): SQTIHQWPATLVQPVGSPLSLECTVEGTSNPNLYWYRQAAGRGLQLLFYSVGIGQISSEVPQNLSASRPQDRQFILSSKKLLLSDSGFYLCAWSEASGGAHEQFFGPGTRLTVL.

Turning to this clone: The read finishes 3 residues shy of the CDR3 end, and the germline J gene is used to complete it. This chain connects TRBV19 to TRBJ2-3; TRBD1 agrees at 7 bases. V was clipped by 3 bases and J by 2 bases; unmatched bases: 2. The CDR3 loop spans 14 amino acids. Germline V gene lookup returns CDR1 LNHDA and CDR2 SQIVND (reference sequence). The sequenced CDR3 bases are TGTGCCAGTAGTATTGGACAGGCCACAGATACG. It yields the protein CASSIGQATDT. The full CDR3 sequence reads CASSIGQATDTQYF.

In the case of this clone: The read gets to within 3 residues of the CDR3 end, and the germline J gene fills in the rest. The chain uses TRBV19 and TRBJ2-2; a weak D match, TRBD1 (5 bases). This CDR3 has 15 amino acids. The V gene's germline CDR1 is LNHDA and CDR2 SQIVND (reference sequence). The CDR3 reads CASSPPTGSNEKLFF. The CDR3 bases that were read are TGTGCCAGTAGTCCGCCAACAGGTTCTAATGAAAAG.